This T cell receptor (beta chain) appears in the sequencing data of a study of blood T cell repertoires in COVID-19. About the research overall: Acute and convalescent COVID-19 samples came from the United States, Italy and Spain. T cells, B-cell-depleted T cells, or PBMCs supplied cDNA or gDNA.

The method was immunoSEQ multiplex PCR; TCRdb's version includes in-frame clones alone and lacks a portion of them. The table lists some 240,000 clones, about 79% of them singletons. Sequenced: peripheral blood. The source is a man aged 50 to 60 with active or convalescent COVID-19.

CDR3 nucleotides: TGTGCCAGCAGCCTCGGACAGGCCTTCCAAGAGACCCAGTACTTC. Translated: CASSLGQAFQETQYF. The V and J genes are TRBV28 and TRBJ2-5; the match to TRBD1 covers 7 bases. There are 15 residues in the CDR3. Germline V CDR1 and CDR2: MDHEN, SYDVKM. The junction had 8 bases not matched to a gene; V was cut back by 6 bases and J by 1 base.